This T cell receptor beta chain originates from a study of OX40 agonist ivuxolimab in advanced cancers. Study-level information: Hepatocellular carcinoma, melanoma, renal cell or head and neck cancer affected the dose-escalation patients. In three patients, partial responses were observed, one with hepatocellular carcinoma and two with cutaneous melanoma. Study observations and caveats: Certain nonresponding patients likewise had low normalized T-cell clonal expansion.

TCRdb keeps only in-frame clones here, not all; method: immunoSEQ multiplex PCR. Of just over 50,000 clones in the sample, about 80% were seen once. Concerning this clone: The target antigen is unknown.

CDR1 is SGHVS, CDR2 FNYEAQ, per germline. Trimming took 0 bases from V and 3 from J; bases not matched to a gene: 4. The CDR3 totals 16 residues. The V and J genes are TRBV7-6 and TRBJ2-1; 8 bases are a match to TRBD2. The sample was CD4+ or CD8+ T cells sorted from blood, taken in a trial of the OX40 agonist ivuxolimab. This clonotype was sampled from an adult with an advanced solid tumor such as melanoma, head and neck, liver or kidney cancer. The CDR3 sequence: CASSLALADRYNEQFF. The DNA of the CDR3 is TGTGCCAGCAGCTTAGCACTAGCGGACCGCTACAATGAGCAGTTCTTC.